The 10 T cell receptor beta chains below were found in one sample sequenced in a study of shared clonotypes between healthy human individuals. Only CD45RO-negative cells positively selected for CCR7 counted as naive CD8 cells, so terminally differentiated effector memory CD45RA+ cells were excluded. This table comes from immunoSEQ multiplex PCR, and its TCRdb copy is limited to in-frame clones, with some not included. The data show approximately 1.9 million clones, over 85% seen once. The sequenced sample was naive CD8+ T cells from PBMCs. The receptor source for this set is a young man in good health. Some clones in this sample may be carry-over from other donors' samples.

CDR3 loop: CASSVGTGVNYNEQFF. As DNA, the CDR3 is TGTGCCAGCAGCGTAGGGACGGGAGTTAACTACAATGAGCAGTTCTTC. The chain links TRBV9 to TRBJ2-1, with a tentative D call TRBD2 (6 bases). Germline V gene data show CDR1 as SGDLS and CDR2 as YYNGEE. The V and J ends lost 0 bases and 3 bases respectively, with 13 bases between them. CDR3 size: 16 residues.

The chain has TRBV28 and TRBJ2-3; D is unclear. The CDR3 is made up of 13 amino acids. CDR1 MDHEN and CDR2 SYDVKM come from the germline V gene. The V end lost 3 bases, the J end lost 2 bases, and 6 bases lay between the germline ends. The CDR3 DNA sequence: TGTGCCAGCAGTTTGCACTACACAGATACGCAGTATTTT. This encodes CASSLHYTDTQYF.

As for this clone: The identical CDR3 is also encoded by other nucleotide sequences in the sample. The V gene is TRBV27, the J gene TRBJ2-1; D may correspond to TRBD1 or TRBD2 (5 bases each). Germline V CDR1 and CDR2: MNHEY, SMNVEV (reference sequence). Between the trimmed V and J ends, which lost 2 bases and 6 bases, there was a span of 8 bases. The CDR3 has 13 residues. The DNA of the CDR3 is TGTGCCAGCAGTTTAGGGACGGTCAATGAGCAGTTCTTC. This codes for CASSLGTVNEQFF.

This clone was seen once. As DNA, the CDR3 is TGTGCCAGCAGTACCTCCGGCGGGGACAGGGGCACCGGGGAGCTGTTTTTT. It yields the protein CASSTSGGDRGTGELFF. The rearrangement uses TRBV27 and TRBJ2-2, with 10 nucleotides matching TRBD1. Trimming cost V 5 bases and J 4 bases; bases outside gene matches: 10. This CDR3 is built from 17 residues. CDR1 is MNHEY and CDR2 is SMNVEV in the germline V gene (reference sequence).

This clone was recorded only once. The V call is TRBV29-1, the J call TRBJ2-1; 7 bases match TRBD2. V was clipped by 4 bases and J by 7 bases; unmatched bases: 16. This CDR3 is built from 16 residues. Germline CDR1 SQVTM, CDR2 ANQGSEA. CDR3 sequence (DNA): TGCAGCGTTGCTTTCTGGTCGGGAGGTTCGGGGAATGAGCAGTTCTTC. Protein sequence: CSVAFWSGGSGNEQFF.

The genes are TRBV5-1 and TRBJ2-7; 7 positions match TRBD1. The CDR3 contains 14 residues. V was pared by 4 bases and J by 3 bases, with 7 bases of the junction left unmatched. Germline-derived CDR1 and CDR2 are SGHRS and YFSETQ. Here the CDR3 reads CASSQNRQGYEQYF. In nucleotides, the CDR3 is TGCGCCAGCAGCCAAAATCGACAGGGCTACGAGCAGTACTTC.

This chain uses TRBV11-2 with TRBJ2-7, with unresolved D. The germline V and J ends were trimmed by 2 bases and 0 bases, with 8 bases remaining between them. The CDR3 sequence is 14 residues long. CDR1 and CDR2 (germline): SGHAT, FQNNGV. CDR3 protein: CASSLNYVSYEQYF. CDR3 in DNA: TGTGCCAGCAGCTTAAATTATGTCTCCTACGAGCAGTACTTC.

V is TRBV6-1 and J is TRBJ2-2; 8 bases match TRBD2. The CDR3 spans 15 residues. CDR1 is MNHNS and CDR2 is SASEGT in the germline V gene. With V trimmed by 2 bases and J by 6 bases, 5 bases remained unmatched. CDR3 sequence: CASSEWASGSGELFF. CDR3 nucleotide sequence: TGTGCCAGCAGTGAATGGGCTAGCGGGTCCGGGGAGCTGTTTTTT.

This clone was seen a single time. The chain has TRBV28 and TRBJ2-7; 10 positions agree with TRBD1. Germline V CDR1 and CDR2: MDHEN, SYDVKM. The CDR3 covers 14 residues. Germline trimming cut 11 bases from V and 3 bases from J; bases unmatched to any gene: 10. CDR3 region: CAGSRDRGLYEQYF. The CDR3 nucleotides read TGTGCCGGGTCCCGGGACAGGGGTCTCTACGAGCAGTACTTC.

Only one count was recorded for this clone. The chain couples TRBV9 to TRBJ2-7; 8 nucleotides match TRBD1. CDR1 SGDLS and CDR2 YYNGEE come from the germline V gene. J was trimmed by 5 bases and V by 3 bases; bases with no gene match: 7. The CDR3 runs to 14 residues. The CDR3 spells CASSERTGRDEQYF. In DNA form, the CDR3 reads TGTGCCAGCAGCGAGAGGACAGGGCGGGACGAGCAGTACTTC.